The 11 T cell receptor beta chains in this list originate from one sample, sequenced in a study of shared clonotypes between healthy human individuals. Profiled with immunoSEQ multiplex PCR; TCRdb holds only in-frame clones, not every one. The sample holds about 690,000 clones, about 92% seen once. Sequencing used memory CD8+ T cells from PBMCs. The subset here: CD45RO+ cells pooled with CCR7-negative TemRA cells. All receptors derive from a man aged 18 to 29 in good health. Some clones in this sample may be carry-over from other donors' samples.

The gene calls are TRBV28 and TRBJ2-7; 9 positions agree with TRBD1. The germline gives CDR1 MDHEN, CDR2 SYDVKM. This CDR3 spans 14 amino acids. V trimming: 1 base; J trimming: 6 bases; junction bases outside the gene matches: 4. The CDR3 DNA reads TGTGCCAGCAGTTTATCCGGGACAGGGTCCGAGCAGTACTTC. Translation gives CASSLSGTGSEQYF.

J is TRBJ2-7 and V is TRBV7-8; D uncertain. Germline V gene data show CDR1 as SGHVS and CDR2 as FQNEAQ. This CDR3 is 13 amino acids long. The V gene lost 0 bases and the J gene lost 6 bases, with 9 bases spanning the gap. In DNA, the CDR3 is TGTGCCAGCAGCTTAGCGCTGTCTCCCGAGCAGTACTTC. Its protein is CASSLALSPEQYF.

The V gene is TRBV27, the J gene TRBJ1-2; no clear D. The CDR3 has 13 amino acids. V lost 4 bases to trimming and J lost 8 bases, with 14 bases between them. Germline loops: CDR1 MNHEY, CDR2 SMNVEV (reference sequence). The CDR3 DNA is TGTGCCAGCAGTTCAAGCCCCAACGAGGGCTACACCTTC. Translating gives CASSSSPNEGYTF.

CDR3 sequence reads: CASSLGGAGEQFF. The CDR3 DNA sequence: TGTGCCAGCAGCTTAGGAGGGGCAGGGGAGCAGTTCTTC. The chain uses TRBV7-3 and TRBJ2-1; D is possibly TRBD2 (6 bases). Trimming shortened V by 2 bases and J by 10 bases, and 12 bases separated the two germline ends. The CDR3 totals 13 residues. CDR1 and CDR2 (germline): SGHTA, FQGTGA.

The CDR3 loop is CASSMTSGGELFF. The DNA for the CDR3 is TGTGCCAGCAGTATGACTAGCGGCGGGGAGCTGTTTTTT. V and J are TRBV27 and TRBJ2-2, with TRBD2 matching over 9 bases. V lost 5 bases to trimming and J lost 7 bases; unmatched junction nucleotides: 2. The CDR3 runs to 13 residues. Germline CDR1 and CDR2: MNHEY and SMNVEV (reference sequence).

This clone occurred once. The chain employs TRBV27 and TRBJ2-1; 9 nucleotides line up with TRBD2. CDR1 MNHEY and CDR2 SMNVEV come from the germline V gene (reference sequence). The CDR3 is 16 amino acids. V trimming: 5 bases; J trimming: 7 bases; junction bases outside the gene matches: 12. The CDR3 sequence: CASSELGGRVMNEQFF. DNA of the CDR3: TGTGCCAGCAGTGAGCTAGGCGGGAGGGTAATGAATGAGCAGTTCTTC.

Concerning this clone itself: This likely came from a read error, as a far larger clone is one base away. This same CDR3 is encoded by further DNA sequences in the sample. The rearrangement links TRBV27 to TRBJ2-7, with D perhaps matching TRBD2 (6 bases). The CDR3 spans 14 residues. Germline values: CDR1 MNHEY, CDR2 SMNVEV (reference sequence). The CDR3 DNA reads TGTGCCAGCAGTCTATCCGGGAGAGTCTACGAGCAGTACTTC. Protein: CASSLSGRVYEQYF.

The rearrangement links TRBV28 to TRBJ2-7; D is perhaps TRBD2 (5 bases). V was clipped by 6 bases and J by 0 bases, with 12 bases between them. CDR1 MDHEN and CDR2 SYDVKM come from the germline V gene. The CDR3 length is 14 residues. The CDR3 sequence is CASRRAPPSYEQYF. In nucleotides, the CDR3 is TGTGCCAGCAGGAGGGCTCCCCCCTCCTACGAGCAGTACTTC.

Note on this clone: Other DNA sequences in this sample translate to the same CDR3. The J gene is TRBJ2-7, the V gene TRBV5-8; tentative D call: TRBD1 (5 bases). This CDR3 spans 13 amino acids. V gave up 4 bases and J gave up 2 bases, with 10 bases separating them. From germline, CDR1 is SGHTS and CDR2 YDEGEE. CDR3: CASSPGRAYEQYF. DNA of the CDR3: TGTGCCAGCAGCCCGGGCAGGGCCTACGAGCAGTACTTC.

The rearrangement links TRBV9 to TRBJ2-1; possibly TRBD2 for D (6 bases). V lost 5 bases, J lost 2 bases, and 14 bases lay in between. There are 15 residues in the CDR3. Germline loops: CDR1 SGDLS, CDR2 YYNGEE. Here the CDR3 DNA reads TGTGCCAGCAGTGGCCGGGACTTCGCCTACAATGAGCAGTTCTTC. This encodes CASSGRDFAYNEQFF.

This CDR3 reads CAILRDSSYEQYF. The CDR3 nucleotides read TGTGCCATTCTCCGGGACAGCTCCTACGAGCAGTACTTC. The chain combines TRBV10-3 with TRBJ2-7, with TRBD1 matching over 7 bases. The CDR3 runs 13 residues. The germline V gene has CDR1 ENHRY and CDR2 SYGVKD. V lost 9 bases, J lost 0 bases, and 5 bases stayed unmatched.